The 7 T cell receptor beta chains given below trace back to one sample, sequenced in a study of blood T cell repertoires in COVID-19. Profiled with immunoSEQ multiplex PCR; TCRdb holds only in-frame clones, not every one. The table records around 300,000 clones, roughly 91% of them present only once. The sample taken for sequencing was peripheral blood. All receptors derive from a man between 45 and 60 years old with active or convalescent COVID-19.

A single count supports this clone. This rearrangement joins TRBV28 to TRBJ2-7; D is perhaps TRBD1 (5 bases). The CDR3 extends over 16 amino acids. V was cut by 5 bases and J by 5 bases, with 22 bases left in between. Germline CDR1 MDHEN, CDR2 SYDVKM. DNA for the CDR3: TGTGCCAGCAGTCCCTCCCCTGGGCAGGGAATGAACGAGCAGTACTTC. The encoded protein is CASSPSPGQGMNEQYF.

This chain uses TRBV21-1 with TRBJ2-7; the D call TRBD2 from the table was never checked on the DNA. TRBV21-1 is a pseudogene locus. This CDR3 region has 17 residues. Written as DNA, the CDR3 is TGTGCCAGCACCTTTACTCCCTCCGTAGGAGAATTATACGAGCAGTACTTC. The encoded protein is CASTFTPSVGELYEQYF.

V is TRBV5-1 and J is TRBJ1-6; D is perhaps TRBD1 (5 bases). The germline V and J ends were trimmed by 1 base and 3 bases, with 14 bases remaining between them. In germline, CDR1 is SGHRS, CDR2 YFSETQ. The CDR3 consists of 17 residues. CDR3 loop: CASSLWGGGGYNSPLHF. CDR3 coding DNA: TGCGCCAGCAGCTTGTGGGGGGGTGGAGGCTATAATTCACCCCTCCACTTT.

The V call is TRBV2, the J call TRBJ2-2; 12 bases fit TRBD2. Germline CDR1 and CDR2: SNHLY and FYNNEI. The CDR3 consists of 15 residues. V gave up 5 bases and J gave up 7 bases; unmatched junction bases: 5. The CDR3 loop reads CASSLLAGGFGELFF. CDR3 DNA sequence: TGTGCCAGCAGTCTACTAGCGGGAGGATTCGGGGAGCTGTTTTTT.

The gene calls are TRBV28 and TRBJ1-2; D is undetermined. Germline CDR1 is MDHEN and CDR2 is SYDVKM. The CDR3 covers 13 residues. Trimming removed 3 bases from V and 4 bases from J, with 9 bases in between. The CDR3 region is CASSFPGFYGYTF. In nucleotides, the CDR3 is TGTGCCAGCAGTTTTCCGGGATTCTATGGCTACACCTTC.

The chain links TRBV18 to TRBJ2-3, with TRBD2 matching over 10 bases. This CDR3 region has 16 residues. The germline gives CDR1 KGHSH, CDR2 LQKENI. Trimming at V came to 1 base and at J to 5 bases, leaving 6 bases not matched to a gene. The CDR3 region has the DNA TGTGCCAGCTCACCACAAACTAGCGGGGCGGGAGATACGCAGTATTTT. This codes for CASSPQTSGAGDTQYF.

The chain joins TRBV7-2 to TRBJ1-6; 10 bases agree with TRBD1. The CDR3 extends over 15 amino acids. CDR1 is SGHTA and CDR2 is FQGNSA in the germline V gene. V shed 5 bases and J 14 bases; nucleotides not matched to a gene: 12. CDR3 sequence reads: CASSRPGQGSLTLHF. CDR3 sequence (DNA): TGTGCCAGCAGCAGACCGGGACAGGGGTCCCTGACCCTCCACTTT.